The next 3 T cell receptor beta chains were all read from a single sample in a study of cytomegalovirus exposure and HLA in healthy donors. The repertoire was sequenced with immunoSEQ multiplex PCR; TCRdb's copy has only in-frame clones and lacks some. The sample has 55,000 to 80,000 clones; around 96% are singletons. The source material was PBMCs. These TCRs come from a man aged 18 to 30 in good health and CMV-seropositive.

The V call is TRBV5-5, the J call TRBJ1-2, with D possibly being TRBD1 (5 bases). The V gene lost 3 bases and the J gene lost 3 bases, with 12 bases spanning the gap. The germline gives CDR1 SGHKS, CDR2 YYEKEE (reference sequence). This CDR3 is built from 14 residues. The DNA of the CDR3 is TGTGCCAGCAGCTCGCGGCCAGGGTACTATGGCTACACCTTC. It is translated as CASSSRPGYYGYTF.

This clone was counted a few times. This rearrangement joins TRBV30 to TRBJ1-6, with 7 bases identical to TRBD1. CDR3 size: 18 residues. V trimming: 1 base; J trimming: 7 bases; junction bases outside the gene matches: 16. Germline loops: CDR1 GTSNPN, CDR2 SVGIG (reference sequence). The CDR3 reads CAWSASGTASGMNSPLHF. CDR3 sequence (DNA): TGTGCCTGGAGTGCATCCGGGACAGCATCCGGTATGAATTCACCCCTCCACTTT.

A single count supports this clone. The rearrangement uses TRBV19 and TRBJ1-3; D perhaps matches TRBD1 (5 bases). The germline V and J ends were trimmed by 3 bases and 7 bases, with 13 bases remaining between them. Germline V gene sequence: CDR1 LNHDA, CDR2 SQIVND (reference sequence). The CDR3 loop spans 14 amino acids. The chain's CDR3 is CASSMRGSGNTIYF. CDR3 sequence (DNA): TGTGCCAGTAGTATGCGGGGGAGTGGGAACACCATATATTTT.